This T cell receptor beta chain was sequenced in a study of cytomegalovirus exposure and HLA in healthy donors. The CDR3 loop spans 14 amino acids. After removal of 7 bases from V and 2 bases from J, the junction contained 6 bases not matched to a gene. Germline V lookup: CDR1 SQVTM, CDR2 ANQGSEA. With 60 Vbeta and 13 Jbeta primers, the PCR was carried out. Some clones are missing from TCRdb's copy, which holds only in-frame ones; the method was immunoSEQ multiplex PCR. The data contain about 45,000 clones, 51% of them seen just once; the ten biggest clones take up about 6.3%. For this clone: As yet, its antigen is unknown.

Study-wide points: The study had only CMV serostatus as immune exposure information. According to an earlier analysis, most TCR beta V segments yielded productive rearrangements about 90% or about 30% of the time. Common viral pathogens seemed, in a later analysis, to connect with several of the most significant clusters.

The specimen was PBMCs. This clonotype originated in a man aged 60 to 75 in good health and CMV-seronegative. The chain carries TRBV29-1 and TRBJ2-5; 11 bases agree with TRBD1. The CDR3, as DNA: TGCAGCGCTGTCGGGGACAGGGGGCAAGAGACCCAGTACTTC. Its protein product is CSAVGDRGQETQYF.